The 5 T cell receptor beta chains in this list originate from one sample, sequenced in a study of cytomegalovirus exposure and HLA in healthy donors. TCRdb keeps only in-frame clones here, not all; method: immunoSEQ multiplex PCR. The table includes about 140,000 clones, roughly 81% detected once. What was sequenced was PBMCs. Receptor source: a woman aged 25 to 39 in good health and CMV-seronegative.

CDR3 region: CASSFTGVGGNTIYF. CDR3 sequence (DNA): TGTGCCAGCAGCTTCACAGGGGTTGGTGGAAACACCATATATTTT. The V and J genes are TRBV14 and TRBJ1-3, with TRBD1 matching over 7 bases. The CDR3 is 15 amino acids. Germline CDR1 and CDR2: SGHDN and FVKESK. Trimming cost V 5 bases and J 3 bases; bases outside gene matches: 7.

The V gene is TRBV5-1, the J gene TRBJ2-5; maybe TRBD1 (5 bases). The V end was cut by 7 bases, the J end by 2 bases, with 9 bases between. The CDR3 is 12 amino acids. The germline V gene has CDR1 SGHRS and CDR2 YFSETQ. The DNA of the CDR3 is TGCGCCAGCGGCAAGGGGCAAGAGACCCAGTACTTC. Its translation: CASGKGQETQYF.

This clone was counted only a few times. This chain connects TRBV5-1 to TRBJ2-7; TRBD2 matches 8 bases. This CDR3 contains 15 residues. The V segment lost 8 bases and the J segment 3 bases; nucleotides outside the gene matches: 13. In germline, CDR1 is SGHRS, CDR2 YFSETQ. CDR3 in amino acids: CASQSAGGPFYEQYF. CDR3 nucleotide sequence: TGCGCCAGTCAGAGCGCGGGGGGCCCCTTCTACGAGCAGTACTTC.

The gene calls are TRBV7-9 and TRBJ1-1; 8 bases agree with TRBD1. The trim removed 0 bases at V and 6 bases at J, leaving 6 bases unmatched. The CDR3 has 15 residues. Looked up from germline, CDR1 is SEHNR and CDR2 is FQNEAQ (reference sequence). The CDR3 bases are TGTGCCAGCAGCTTAGCCCAGGGGGCAAGGTCTGAAGCTTTCTTT. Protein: CASSLAQGARSEAFF.

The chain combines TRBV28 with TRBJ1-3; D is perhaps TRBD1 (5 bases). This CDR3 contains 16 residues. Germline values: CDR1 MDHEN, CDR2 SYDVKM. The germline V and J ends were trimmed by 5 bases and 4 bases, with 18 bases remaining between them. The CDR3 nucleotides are TGTGCCAGCAGTCTAACTCAGGGTTCGCGAGGAAACACCATATATTTT. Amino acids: CASSLTQGSRGNTIYF.